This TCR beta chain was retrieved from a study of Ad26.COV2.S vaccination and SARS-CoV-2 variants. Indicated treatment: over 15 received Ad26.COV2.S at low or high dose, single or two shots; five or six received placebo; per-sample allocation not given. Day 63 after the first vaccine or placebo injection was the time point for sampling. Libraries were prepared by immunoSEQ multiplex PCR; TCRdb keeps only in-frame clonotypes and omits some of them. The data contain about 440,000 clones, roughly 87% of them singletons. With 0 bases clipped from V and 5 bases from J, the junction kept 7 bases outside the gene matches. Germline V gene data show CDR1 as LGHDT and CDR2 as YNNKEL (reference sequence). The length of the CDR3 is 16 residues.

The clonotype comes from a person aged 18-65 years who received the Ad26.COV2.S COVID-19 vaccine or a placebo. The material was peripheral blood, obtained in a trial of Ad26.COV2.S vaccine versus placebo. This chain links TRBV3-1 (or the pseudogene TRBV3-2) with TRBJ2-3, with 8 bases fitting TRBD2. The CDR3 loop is CASSQDLSGSKDTQYF. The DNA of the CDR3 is TGTGCCAGCAGCCAAGATCTCAGCGGGAGTAAAGATACGCAGTATTTT.